Below, 7 T cell receptor beta chains from the same sample are listed, as sequenced in a study of cytomegalovirus exposure and HLA in healthy donors. PCR involved 60 Vbeta and 13 Jbeta primers. Sequenced by immunoSEQ multiplex PCR; TCRdb stores in-frame clones only, minus some. The repertoire holds 200,000 or so clones, with approximately 82% as singletons. Sample: PBMCs. These TCRs come from a man younger than 30 in good health and CMV-seronegative.

This rearrangement joins TRBV29-1 to TRBJ1-2; the match to TRBD1 covers 10 bases. CDR1 and CDR2 (germline): SQVTM, ANQGSEA. The trim removed 6 bases at V and 4 bases at J, leaving 5 bases unmatched. CDR3 length: 13 amino acids. The CDR3 DNA sequence: TGCAGCGTAGCCGGGACAGGGGTCTATGGCTACACCTTC. Protein: CSVAGTGVYGYTF.

The chain couples TRBV15 to TRBJ2-7, with D possibly matching TRBD1 (5 bases). The V end was cut by 8 bases, the J end by 1 base, with 9 bases between. Germline V gene sequence: CDR1 LNHNV, CDR2 YYDKDF (reference sequence). This CDR3 spans 12 amino acids. This CDR3 reads CATGADSYEQYF. As DNA, the CDR3 is TGTGCCACCGGGGCGGATTCCTACGAGCAGTACTTC.

This clone was observed a few times. The CDR3 region has the DNA TGCAGTGCTAGAAGGAGCACTGAAGCTTTCTTT. The encoded protein is CSARRSTEAFF. This chain uses TRBV20-1 with TRBJ1-1; unclear D gene. Germline V CDR1 and CDR2: DFQATT, SNEGSKA (reference sequence). This CDR3 spans 11 amino acids. The V end was cut by 2 bases, the J end by 4 bases, with 5 bases between.

The chain has TRBV15 and TRBJ1-3, with D maybe TRBD1 (5 bases). Germline values: CDR1 LNHNV, CDR2 YYDKDF (reference sequence). Trimming pared 1 base from V and 7 bases from J, leaving 14 bases between. The CDR3 totals 15 residues. The CDR3 DNA reads TGTGCCACCAGCAGAGTCGACAGAATCGGGAACACCATATATTTT. Translating gives CATSRVDRIGNTIYF.

J is TRBJ2-5 and V is TRBV9; 10 bases line up with TRBD1. In germline, CDR1 is SGDLS, CDR2 YYNGEE. The CDR3 totals 15 residues. V was clipped by 5 bases and J by 1 base; unmatched bases: 5. Here the CDR3 DNA reads TGTGCCAGCAGTCCTAGGACAGGGGGCCAAGAGACCCAGTACTTC. Its protein product is CASSPRTGGQETQYF.

A single count supports this clone. This chain connects TRBV5-1 to TRBJ1-2; unclear D gene. The CDR3 contains 15 residues. V lost 4 bases and J 3 bases, leaving 16 bases between the germline ends. Per the germline V gene, CDR1 is SGHRS and CDR2 is YFSETQ. The CDR3 sequence is CASSAGSLSHYGYTF. CDR3 in DNA: TGCGCCAGCAGCGCCGGGTCTTTATCCCACTATGGCTACACCTTC.

The rearrangement uses TRBV6-1 and TRBJ2-5; 11 nucleotides match TRBD2. This CDR3 has 15 amino acids. The V segment lost 11 bases and the J segment 1 base; nucleotides outside the gene matches: 9. Germline V gives CDR1 MNHNS, CDR2 SASEGT. The CDR3: CAAIRTSGFQETQYF. DNA for the CDR3: TGTGCCGCGATACGGACTAGCGGGTTCCAAGAGACCCAGTACTTC.